One sample yielded the 25 T cell receptor beta chains listed below, sequenced in a study of T cells in Graves' hyperthyroidism and ophthalmopathy. Amplified TCR beta CDR3 regions derived from RNA transcripts. HTBI primers were used for first-round RT-PCR of the TCR CDR3. TCRdb analysed the multiplex PCR reads with MiXCR anew, one entry per CDR3 protein. The sample holds 45,000 to 60,000 distinct CDR3 sequences; around 50% are singletons and the top ten take over 10%. Material for sequencing was blood. These TCRs come from a woman aged 25 to 39 with Graves' ophthalmopathy.

V gene TRBV7-6 combines with J gene TRBJ1-4; D gene ambiguous. Trimming cost V 3 bases and J 13 bases, with 9 bases left between them. The germline V gene has CDR1 SGHVS and CDR2 FNYEAQ. The CDR3 runs 11 residues. CDR3 sequence (DNA): TGTGCCAGCAGCTTGGGTAGCGGACTGTTTTTT. It codes for CASSLGSGLFF.

This clonotype occurred a few times. This chain joins TRBV7-2 and TRBJ2-1, with 9 nucleotides matching TRBD2. Trimming at V came to 11 bases and at J to 6 bases, leaving 14 bases not matched to a gene. This CDR3 spans 15 amino acids. The germline CDR1 and CDR2 sequences are SGHTA and FQGNSA. DNA for the CDR3: TGTGCCTGGAGTGTCCCTCGCGGGAGGGCCAATGAGCAGTTCTTC. Its protein is CAWSVPRGRANEQFF.

The chain has TRBV19 and TRBJ1-2; 7 bases map to TRBD1. Trimming cost V 2 bases and J 7 bases; bases outside gene matches: 19. This CDR3 spans 18 amino acids. Germline CDR1 and CDR2: LNHDA and SQIVND (reference sequence). The CDR3 sequence: CASSIQEQGTRVVFGYTF. DNA for the CDR3: TGTGCCAGTAGTATACAGGAACAGGGGACCCGAGTCGTCTTTGGCTACACCTTC.

The CDR3 loop reads CASSSGSMNTEAFF. CDR3 DNA: TGTGCCAGCAGTTCGGGCTCTATGAACACTGAAGCTTTCTTT. The chain uses TRBV28 and TRBJ1-1; D uncertain. The V and J ends lost 4 bases and 0 bases respectively, with 9 bases between them. This CDR3 is built from 14 residues. Germline V gene lookup returns CDR1 MDHEN and CDR2 SYDVKM. The complete variable domain, with remaining parts taken from reference TRBV28 and TRBJ1-1, reads DVKVTQSSRYLVKRTGEKVFLECVQDMDHENMFWYRQDPGLGLRLIYFSYDVKMKEKGDIPEGYSVSREKKERFSLILESASTNQTSMYLCASSSGSMNTEAFFGQGTRLTVV.

The J gene is TRBJ1-5, the V gene TRBV15, with TRBD1 matching 8 bases. The CDR3 is made up of 15 amino acids. The ends lost 3 bases at V and 3 bases at J; junction bases unmatched: 4. CDR1 and CDR2 (germline): LNHNV, YYDKDF (reference sequence). The DNA for the CDR3 is TGTGCCACCAGCAGTCAGGGGGCGCCCAATCAGCCCCAGCATTTT. It encodes CATSSQGAPNQPQHF.

This clonotype has a count of ten or more. J is TRBJ2-5 and V is TRBV7-6; D is undetermined. Germline values: CDR1 SGHVS, CDR2 FNYEAQ. The V end lost 1 base, the J end lost 0 bases, and 12 bases lay between the germline ends. The CDR3 consists of 16 residues. This CDR3 reads CASSLEPAPYQETQYF. CDR3 nucleotide sequence: TGTGCCAGCAGCTTAGAACCAGCGCCCTACCAAGAGACCCAGTACTTC.

Comments on this clonotype: A much larger clone is a single base away; this may be a read error. The genes are TRBV27 and TRBJ2-7, with 8 bases lining up with TRBD1. Germline-derived CDR1 and CDR2 are MNHEY and SMNVEV (reference sequence). After removal of 2 bases from V and 2 bases from J, the junction contained 8 bases not matched to a gene. CDR3 length: 16 amino acids. The CDR3 sequence is CASSLRSGTGAYEQYF. The CDR3 nucleotides read TGTGCCAGCAGTTTACGTTCAGGGACAGGAGCCTACGAGCAGTACTTC.

The V and J genes are TRBV11-3 and TRBJ2-1; no definite D call. V was cut by 0 bases and J by 12 bases, with 15 bases left in between. Germline V gene sequence: CDR1 SGHNT, CDR2 YENEEA. CDR3 length: 14 residues. This CDR3 reads CASSLDRITDTQFF. CDR3 bases: TGTGCCAGCAGCTTAGATCGAATAACAGATACGCAGTTCTTC.

This sequence joins TRBV29-1 and TRBJ2-5; the D gene is possibly TRBD1 (6 bases). The V gene's germline CDR1 is SQVTM and CDR2 ANQGSEA. The CDR3 has 12 residues. Trimming pared 8 bases from V and 5 bases from J, leaving 15 bases between. The CDR3 protein is CSSGAVGETQYF. CDR3 sequence (DNA): TGCAGCTCAGGGGCGGTGGGCGAGACCCAGTACTTC.

This clonotype was seen repeatedly, ten times or more. A much larger clone lies a single base off, so this may be a read error. This chain connects TRBV7-3 to TRBJ2-7, with D possibly TRBD2 on 6 matching bases. The CDR3 runs to 18 residues. In germline, CDR1 is SGHTA, CDR2 FQGTGA. With 1 base removed from V and 2 bases from J, the gap between germline ends came to 21 bases. The DNA of the CDR3 is TGTGCCAGCAGCTTAAATAGCGGCAGCCCAAAAGGGGCCTACGAGCAGTACTTC. This gives the protein CASSLNSGSPKGAYEQYF.

CDR3 region: CASSRDRGRYEQYF. Written as DNA, the CDR3 is TGTGCCAGCAGCCGGGACAGGGGCCGATACGAGCAGTACTTC. V usage is TRBV7-9 and J usage is TRBJ2-7; 10 nucleotides match TRBD1. V lost 5 bases and J lost 4; bases outside the gene matches: 5. The germline V gene has CDR1 SEHNR and CDR2 FQNEAQ (reference sequence). CDR3 length: 14 residues.

This clonotype occurred many times. V gene TRBV5-1 combines with J gene TRBJ2-1; 7 nucleotides match TRBD2. The CDR3 is made up of 15 amino acids. CDR1 is SGHRS and CDR2 is YFSETQ in the germline V gene. Unmatched junction bases numbered 15, after V lost 7 bases and J lost 8 bases. In DNA form, the CDR3 reads TGCGCCAGCGGGAGAGAGGGCGGGAGTAAAGATGAGCAGTTCTTC. This sequence encodes CASGREGGSKDEQFF.

This chain joins TRBV20-1 and TRBJ2-7; 7 positions match TRBD2. Germline assignment: CDR1 DFQATT and CDR2 SNEGSKA (reference sequence). The J segment lost 3 bases and the V segment lost 6 bases, leaving 17 bases of the junction unmatched. This CDR3 is 16 amino acids long. CDR3 in DNA: TGCAGTGCCCAGAGTCTAGCGGAGACTGTAAACTACGAGCAGTACTTC. Translating gives CSAQSLAETVNYEQYF.

This clonotype was counted many times. Written as DNA, the CDR3 is TGTGCCAGCAGCTTAGTCGGGAATGCCAAAAACATTCAGTACTTC. It yields the protein CASSLVGNAKNIQYF. V usage is TRBV7-8 and J usage is TRBJ2-4, with D perhaps matching TRBD2 (5 bases). The CDR3 is 15 residues long. V lost 1 base and J lost 1, with 8 bases in between. Germline V gene lookup returns CDR1 SGHVS and CDR2 FQNEAQ.

This clonotype has only a few counts. The chain is built from TRBV14 and TRBJ1-5, with D unresolved. The CDR3 has 17 amino acids. Trimming took 8 bases from V and 0 from J, leaving 20 bases between them. Per the germline V gene, CDR1 is SGHDN and CDR2 is FVKESK. The chain's CDR3 is CASSPFTVAYSNQPQHF. For the CDR3, the DNA is TGTGCCAGCTCACCATTCACGGTAGCTTATAGCAATCAGCCCCAGCATTTT.

This clonotype was seen ten or more times. This sequence joins TRBV20-1 and TRBJ2-3; D is tentatively TRBD1 or TRBD2 (6 bases each). CDR1 is DFQATT and CDR2 is SNEGSKA in the germline V gene (reference sequence). The ends were cut back, 5 bases at V and 5 bases at J, with 23 bases in the middle. The CDR3 totals 16 residues. The CDR3 nucleotides read TGCAGTGCTTTGACAGGAACGCGGGAAAGGGTAGATACGCAGTATTTT. Translating gives CSALTGTRERVDTQYF.

The table lists this clonotype with many counts. The chain links TRBV19 to TRBJ1-6; no definite D call. Per germline, CDR1 LNHDA and CDR2 SQIVND (reference sequence). The ends were cut back, 3 bases at V and 10 bases at J, with 7 bases in the middle. The CDR3 is made up of 12 amino acids. CDR3 protein: CASSIGESPLHF. CDR3 coding DNA: TGTGCCAGTAGTATCGGGGAATCACCCCTCCACTTT.

Ten or more counts support this clonotype. CDR3 sequence: CASSIARVFSNQPQHF. In nucleotides, the CDR3 is TGTGCCAGTAGTATTGCGAGGGTCTTTAGCAATCAGCCCCAGCATTTT. The chain joins TRBV19 to TRBJ1-5, with D unresolved. The germline V gene encodes CDR1 LNHDA and CDR2 SQIVND (reference sequence). Trimming took 3 bases from V and 0 from J, leaving 12 bases between them. The CDR3 runs 16 residues.

This clonotype was recorded many times. This rearrangement joins TRBV19 to TRBJ2-7; D gene uncertain. The CDR3 has 15 amino acids. Between the trimmed V and J ends, which lost 1 base and 2 bases, there was a span of 12 bases. CDR1 LNHDA and CDR2 SQIVND come from the germline V gene (reference sequence). The CDR3 loop reads CASSIVPSSAYEQYF. CDR3 in DNA: TGTGCCAGTAGTATAGTCCCATCAAGCGCCTACGAGCAGTACTTC.

The chain links TRBV2 to TRBJ2-2; 8 bases are a match to TRBD2. This CDR3 region has 13 residues. V shed 8 bases and J 7 bases; nucleotides not matched to a gene: 6. The germline gives CDR1 SNHLY, CDR2 FYNNEI. The CDR3, as DNA: TGTGCCAGCTCCCTAGCGGGTCGCGGGGAGCTGTTTTTT. It is translated as CASSLAGRGELFF.

This clonotype was found many times. The V gene is TRBV5-1, the J gene TRBJ2-2; 8 bases map to TRBD1. The germline gives CDR1 SGHRS, CDR2 YFSETQ. The length of the CDR3 is 15 residues. Trimming removed 4 bases from V and 4 bases from J; junction bases left unmatched: 6. The CDR3, as DNA: TGCGCCAGCAGCCCGGGGACAGGAGCCACCGGGGAGCTGTTTTTT. This translates into CASSPGTGATGELFF.

This clonotype was recorded many times. The J gene is TRBJ1-1, the V gene TRBV19, with D possibly matching TRBD1 (6 bases). V gave up 0 bases and J gave up 7 bases, with 12 bases separating them. The CDR3 contains 14 residues. Germline lookup yields CDR1 LNHDA and CDR2 SQIVND (reference sequence). The CDR3, as DNA: TGTGCCAGTAGTATAGAACGGGGGCAGAATGAAGCTTTCTTT. Its protein product is CASSIERGQNEAFF.

This clonotype was seen ten or more times. V gene TRBV7-8 combines with J gene TRBJ2-3, with D possibly matching TRBD2 (5 bases). Trimming removed 8 bases from V and 7 bases from J, with 13 bases in between. CDR3 length: 12 residues. CDR1 and CDR2 from the germline V gene are SGHVS and FQNEAQ. CDR3 coding DNA: TGTGCCAGCTCAGCGGACTCCTATACGCAGTATTTT. It encodes CASSADSYTQYF. Full variable domain (rest looked up from reference TRBV7-8 and TRBJ2-3): GAGVSQSPRYKVAKRGQDVALRCDPISGHVSLFWYQQALGQGPEFLTYFQNEAQLDKSGLPSDRFFAERPEGSVSTLKIQRTQQEDSAVYLCASSADSYTQYFGPGTRLTVL.

This clonotype was recorded at least ten times. The rearrangement joins TRBV9 to TRBJ2-3; 13 nucleotides agree with TRBD2. V lost 4 bases to trimming and J lost 8 bases; unmatched junction nucleotides: 10. The CDR3 length is 16 residues. Germline CDR1 SGDLS, CDR2 YYNGEE. CDR3 in amino acids: CASSRKGTSGMGTQYF. Here the CDR3 DNA reads TGTGCCAGCAGCAGGAAGGGGACTAGCGGGATGGGTACGCAGTATTTT. The full variable domain, completed using reference TRBV9 and TRBJ2-3, is DSGVTQTPKHLITATGQRVTLRCSPRSGDLSVYWYQQSLDQGLQFLIQYYNGEERAKGNILERFSAQQFPDLHSELNLSSLELGDSALYFCASSRKGTSGMGTQYFGPGTRLTVL.

The chain uses TRBV18 and TRBJ2-7, with D unresolved. The CDR3 consists of 14 residues. V lost 3 bases, J lost 3 bases, and 12 bases lay in between. Germline assignment: CDR1 KGHSH and CDR2 LQKENI. CDR3 DNA: TGTGCCAGCTCACCTGAAGGTTCTTACTACGAGCAGTACTTC. It yields the protein CASSPEGSYYEQYF.